A selection of T cell receptor beta chains follows, all from one sample in a study of post-analysis software for immune sequencing data. TCRdb reprocessed the PCR reads with MiXCR, giving one entry per CDR3 protein. The sample carries 750,000 to 900,000 distinct CDR3 sequences, roughly 46% recorded once. What was sequenced was blood. All receptors come from a girl aged 5-17 years with multiple sclerosis. CDR3s include the opening cysteine and the closing phenylalanine or tryptophan.

J gene | V gene | CDR3 protein
TRBJ1-1 | TRBV5-1 | CASSGQSTGGTEAFF
TRBJ2-1 | TRBV10-3 | CAISLTSGGNNEQFF
NA | TRBV7-9 | CATQSTGGGQTQYF
TRBJ2-1 | TRBV24-1 | CATSDRRRNEQFF
TRBJ2-5 | TRBV29-1 | CSVEGLSETQYF
TRBJ1-5 | TRBV24-1 | CASARDSNQPQHF
TRBJ2-1 | TRBV24-1 | CATSEPGLAEYNEQFF
TRBJ2-1 | TRBV30 | CAWSVGAQAPNEQFF
TRBJ2-7 | TRBV14 | CASSQGRIGNEQYF
TRBJ2-1 | TRBV12-3/TRBV12-4 | CASSFGVAEPFNEQFF
TRBJ2-3 | TRBV2 | CASNQRGQGADTQYF
TRBJ2-5 | TRBV28 | CASHRGVETQYF
TRBJ2-7 | TRBV25-1 | CASSEPADLYNEQYF
TRBJ2-7 | TRBV7-9 | CARKETGGEQYF
TRBJ2-7 | TRBV4-2 | CASSQVRTGQTYEQYF
TRBJ2-7 | TRBV7-6 | CASSLYPGAAYEQYF
NA | TRBV7-3 | CASSRGIAGGNEQYF
TRBJ2-7 | TRBV7-3 | CASSLRPGPSYEQYF
TRBJ1-2 | TRBV12-3/TRBV12-4 | CASSPQRGVSYGYTF
TRBJ2-1 | TRBV7-9 | CASSFLAATRSRHEQFF
TRBJ2-1 | TRBV7-2 | CASSQGYFEQFF
TRBJ1-5 | TRBV27 | CASTMPAQQSNQSQHF
TRBJ1-1 | TRBV6-6 | CASSLQGSNTEAFF
TRBJ1-5 | TRBV20-1 | CSARQGSGQPQHF
TRBJ2-7 | TRBV7-8 | CASSPRRGEYYEQYF
TRBJ2-3 | TRBV12-3/TRBV12-4 | CASSLGSGTSEVTDTQYF
TRBJ2-1 | TRBV20-1 | CSARPTSEGNEQFF
TRBJ1-4 | TRBV27 | CASSDRFNEKLFF
TRBJ2-7 | TRBV5-5 | CASRAPDRYYEQYF
TRBJ2-3 | TRBV7-9 | CASSFGPVVAGGEGTDTQYF
TRBJ2-5 | TRBV7-9 | CASSLPSVKETQYF
TRBJ1-2 | TRBV11-2 | CASSPGTYYEQYFGPGWEYGYTF
TRBJ1-5 | TRBV16 | CASSPTGLNQPQHF
TRBJ2-7 | TRBV3-1 | CASSGPTGATFYEQYF
TRBJ1-1 | TRBV27 | CASSPGTWVNTEAFF
TRBJ2-1 | TRBV27 | CASRPSGGLSYNEQFF
TRBJ2-7 | TRBV7-2 | CASSTTWTGEQYF
TRBJ2-3 | TRBV12-3/TRBV12-4 | CASSFGQGRVSADTQYF
TRBJ1-5 | TRBV9 | CASSVDGGGQPQHF
TRBJ2-7 | TRBV3-1 | CASSQDGLAGTYEQYF
TRBJ2-3 | TRBV5-1 | CASSLSGTGGATDTQYF
TRBJ2-3 | TRBV7-9 | CASSSGRADTQYF
TRBJ2-7 | TRBV27 | CASHRREDEQYF
TRBJ2-3 | TRBV12-3/TRBV12-4 | CASSPLQGDGSPNTQYF
TRBJ2-3 | TRBV4-3 | CASSPAGVGDTQYF
TRBJ2-5 | TRBV5-6 | CASSTPGHQETQYF
TRBJ1-4 | TRBV7-2 | CASSLEGVDEKLFF
TRBJ2-4 | TRBV27 | CASSPPAGLAKNIQYF